This section outlines one TCR beta chain sequence together with its context. Its cognate antigen is unknown. This sample was taken from a study of monozygotic twins with inflammatory bowel disease. TCRdb re-called the 5' RACE reads, yielding one record per CDR3 amino acid sequence without DNA. This listing includes 310,000 or so distinct CDR3 sequences. The study's findings and limits: Discrimination among different T cell subtypes was not achievable. IBD-affected twins scored below their healthy co-twins in TCRbeta diversity (inverse Simpson).

The authors isolated total RNA from whole blood without sorting T cells. The CDR3 has 15 residues. Per the germline V gene, CDR1 is MGHRA and CDR2 is YSYEKL. This sequence originates from a human donor with ulcerative colitis or Crohn's disease, or a healthy co-twin of an affected twin (not recorded which). This chain links TRBV4-1 with TRBJ2-5; without DNA, the TCRdb call of TRBD1 cannot be checked. The sample consisted of blood. CDR3 region: CASSQDPRVEETQYF.